These 32 T cell receptor beta chains were sequenced from one sample in a study of multiple sclerosis patients with progressive multifocal leukoencephalopathy (dated by TCRdb to about 2019). Explained via the paper, the time point label denotes: time of PML onset. According to the study, the label for this sample's treatment or condition signals: on natalizumab therapy at sampling. The library was produced with the immunoSEQ multiplex PCR assay. The immuneACCESS repertoire file appears here via TCRdb, limited to in-frame rearrangements. These files lack a portion of the clones; in checked studies, under half of the deficit traces to unresolved V genes, and the cause of the others is not known. Counted in this sample were approximately 35,000 clones; roughly 87% of them appeared once. The top ten clones comprise roughly 3.1% of the sample. Source: PBMCs, taken from a patient treated with natalizumab. The receptors derive from a human donor with progressive multifocal leukoencephalopathy.

This chain connects TRBV4-1 to TRBJ2-1; 8 bases match TRBD1. In germline, CDR1 is MGHRA, CDR2 YSYEKL. The CDR3 runs to 13 residues. Trimming at V came to 10 bases and at J to 10 bases, leaving 12 bases not matched to a gene. The CDR3 nucleotides read TGCGCCATTGGACAGGGTTTAGGTTACGAGCAGTTCTTC. It codes for CAIGQGLGYEQFF.

The genes are TRBV29-1 and TRBJ1-3; 7 nucleotides line up with TRBD1. V shed 7 bases and J 2 bases; nucleotides not matched to a gene: 8. The CDR3 totals 14 residues. Germline loops: CDR1 SQVTM, CDR2 ANQGSEA. The CDR3 DNA sequence: TGCAGCGCCCAACTCGGGACAGCTGGAAACACCATATATTTT. Translating it yields CSAQLGTAGNTIYF.

The chain combines TRBV4-1 with TRBJ2-2, with 7 bases aligning to TRBD2. The CDR3 loop spans 18 amino acids. Germline CDR1 reads MGHRA; CDR2 reads YSYEKL. With 4 bases clipped from V and 0 bases from J, the junction kept 11 bases outside the gene matches. The CDR3 protein is CASSLKKGTSANTGELFF. CDR3 DNA: TGCGCCAGCAGCCTAAAAAAGGGCACTAGCGCGAACACCGGGGAGCTGTTTTTT.

This CDR3 is CASSMRPQGGPREAFF. The DNA for the CDR3 is TGTGCCAGTAGTATGCGCCCGCAGGGGGGGCCCCGGGAAGCTTTCTTT. The chain links TRBV19 to TRBJ1-1; 7 nucleotides match TRBD1. There are 16 residues in the CDR3. With V trimmed by 3 bases and J by 8 bases, 15 bases remained unmatched. From germline, CDR1 is LNHDA and CDR2 SQIVND (reference sequence).

This clone has a single count. V and J are TRBV27 and TRBJ1-6; TRBD1 agrees at 7 bases. Per the germline V gene, CDR1 is MNHEY and CDR2 is SMNVEV (reference sequence). The V and J ends lost 5 bases and 7 bases, in that order; junction bases with no gene match: 8. The length of the CDR3 is 15 residues. The CDR3 is CASSIRPGQNSPLHF. For the CDR3, the DNA is TGTGCCAGCAGTATCAGGCCGGGACAGAATTCACCCCTCCACTTT.

The sample holds one count of this clone. The genes are TRBV2 and TRBJ2-2; 9 nucleotides agree with TRBD2. The CDR3 has 15 residues. V dropped 6 bases and J dropped 3; count of bases not matched to a gene: 5. Germline CDR1 SNHLY, CDR2 FYNNEI. CDR3 bases: TGTGCCAGCAGGGGGACTAGCCGAGACACCGGGGAGCTGTTTTTT. Translated: CASRGTSRDTGELFF.

The sample holds one count of this clone. CDR3 sequence: CASSWGSGRAPYEQYF. The CDR3 region has the DNA TGTGCCAGCAGCTGGGGTAGCGGGAGGGCCCCCTACGAGCAGTACTTC. The chain links TRBV7-6 to TRBJ2-7, with 11 bases fitting TRBD2. The V and J ends lost 4 bases and 2 bases, in that order; junction bases with no gene match: 7. The CDR3 is 16 amino acids. CDR1 is SGHVS, CDR2 FNYEAQ, per germline.

Details on this clone: The junction shows a germline mismatch at one end, possibly a read error. This chain uses TRBV6-6 with TRBJ1-3; D remains ambiguous. The CDR3 extends over 14 amino acids. Germline CDR1 is MNHNY and CDR2 is SVGAGI (reference sequence). CDR3 sequence reads: CASSDSWTGNTIYF. The CDR3 DNA reads TGTGCCAGCAGTGACTCTTGGACTGGAAACACCATATATTTT.

The V and J genes are TRBV6-5 and TRBJ2-7, with 8 positions matching TRBD1. The CDR3 is 14 residues long. Germline CDR1 and CDR2: MNHEY and SVGAGI. V dropped 6 bases and J dropped 2; count of bases not matched to a gene: 6. CDR3 coding DNA: TGTGCCAGCAGATCCGGGGACAGGACCTACGAGCAGTACTTC. Its translation is CASRSGDRTYEQYF.

The chain uses TRBV5-1 and TRBJ2-7, with 7 bases aligning to TRBD1. The germline CDR1 and CDR2 sequences are SGHRS and YFSETQ. The CDR3 consists of 15 residues. J lost 5 bases, V lost 4 bases, and 12 bases had no gene match. The CDR3 protein is CASSIRQGRRDEQYF. CDR3 bases: TGCGCCAGCAGCATTAGACAGGGAAGAAGGGACGAGCAGTACTTC.

V gene TRBV5-1 combines with J gene TRBJ2-2; tentative D call: TRBD1 (6 bases). With 0 bases removed from V and 4 bases from J, the gap between germline ends came to 7 bases. This CDR3 is built from 14 residues. From germline, CDR1 is SGHRS and CDR2 YFSETQ. CDR3 in DNA: TGCGCCAGCAGCTTGGGAGGGGGCACCGGGGAGCTGTTTTTT. Amino acid sequence: CASSLGGGTGELFF.

The CDR3, as DNA: TGTGCCAGCAGCTTGGGGACAGGGTTAAATGAGCAGTACTTC. It specifies CASSLGTGLNEQYF. The chain recombines TRBV5-6 with TRBJ2-7; 8 bases are a match to TRBD1. The CDR3 totals 14 residues. Germline CDR1 reads SGHDT; CDR2 reads YYEEEE. Trimming cost V 0 bases and J 7 bases; bases outside gene matches: 6.

This clone was observed a handful of times. The chain is built from TRBV25-1 and TRBJ2-3; TRBD2 might be the D (5 bases). Trimming removed 2 bases from V and 2 bases from J, with 11 bases in between. The germline CDR1 and CDR2 sequences are MGHDK and SYGVNS. There are 15 residues in the CDR3. CDR3 sequence: CASSEDKGDTDTQYF. The CDR3 nucleotides read TGTGCCAGCAGTGAAGATAAGGGAGACACAGATACGCAGTATTTT.

The genes are TRBV4-2 and TRBJ2-3; no firm D call. The CDR3 runs 14 residues. V was trimmed by 1 base and J by 0 bases, leaving 5 bases between them. Per germline, CDR1 LGHNA and CDR2 YNFKEQ. The DNA for the CDR3 is TGTGCCAGCAGCCAAGTCGGCAGCACAGATACGCAGTATTTT. Translation: CASSQVGSTDTQYF.

The chain links TRBV7-2 to TRBJ1-2; D may be TRBD1 (6 bases). The CDR3 runs to 16 residues. Germline V gene data show CDR1 as SGHTA and CDR2 as FQGNSA. V lost 3 bases, J lost 2 bases, and 16 bases lay in between. CDR3 sequence reads: CASSFRGDIENYGYTF. CDR3 in DNA: TGTGCCAGCAGCTTCCGGGGGGACATAGAAAACTATGGCTACACCTTC.

The rearrangement joins TRBV18 to TRBJ2-3; no clear D. This CDR3 contains 14 residues. Trimming cost V 1 base and J 4 bases, with 9 bases left between them. The germline V gene has CDR1 KGHSH and CDR2 LQKENI. CDR3 in DNA: TGTGCCAGCTCACCACGGCAGTTTGCAGATACGCAGTATTTT. Its protein product is CASSPRQFADTQYF.

The V and J genes are TRBV19 and TRBJ1-5; D not certain. This CDR3 comprises 13 residues. Trimming shortened V by 5 bases and J by 4 bases, and 9 bases separated the two germline ends. Germline loops: CDR1 LNHDA, CDR2 SQIVND (reference sequence). The CDR3 is CASSVAQNQPQHF. In nucleotides, the CDR3 is TGTGCCAGTAGTGTCGCACAGAATCAGCCCCAGCATTTT.

Note on this clone: The same CDR3 can be traced to other DNA sequences in this sample. Here the CDR3 DNA reads TGTGCCAGCAGCTCGCAACCGGGACAGGGAGGATCGGAGACCCAGTACTTC. It translates to CASSSQPGQGGSETQYF. The chain combines TRBV7-9 with TRBJ2-5; 9 bases line up with TRBD1. Trimming removed 4 bases from V and 5 bases from J; junction bases left unmatched: 14. Germline V gene lookup returns CDR1 SEHNR and CDR2 FQNEAQ (reference sequence). The CDR3 covers 17 residues.

To note about this clone: The identical CDR3 is also encoded by other nucleotide sequences in the sample. J is TRBJ2-1 and V is TRBV27; weak D call: TRBD2 (6 bases). The germline gives CDR1 MNHEY, CDR2 SMNVEV (reference sequence). The V gene lost 8 bases and the J gene lost 8 bases, with 10 bases spanning the gap. The CDR3 is 11 amino acids. The CDR3 DNA sequence: TGTGCCAGCGCGGGGCACGATGAGCAGTTCTTC. This translates into CASAGHDEQFF.

CDR3 sequence (DNA): TGTGCCAGCAGTTTATGGGGGAATCAGCCCCAGCATTTT. Translated, it gives CASSLWGNQPQHF. The genes are TRBV28 and TRBJ1-5, with D uncertain. Per germline, CDR1 MDHEN and CDR2 SYDVKM. Deletions cut 0 bases from V and 4 bases from J, with 4 bases between. The CDR3 spans 13 residues.

This clone was recorded only once. The chain has TRBV5-1 and TRBJ1-2; no clear D. Per the germline V gene, CDR1 is SGHRS and CDR2 is YFSETQ. The CDR3 has 15 amino acids. The V end lost 2 bases, the J end lost 4 bases, and 15 bases lay between the germline ends. The CDR3 DNA reads as TGCGCCAGCAGCTTAATTCAAGGAGCGTTCTATGGCTACACCTTC. Residues: CASSLIQGAFYGYTF.

This chain joins TRBV5-1 and TRBJ2-7, with TRBD2 matching over 7 bases. Losses at the gene ends were 4 bases for V and 1 base for J; bases not matched to a gene: 14. From germline, CDR1 is SGHRS and CDR2 YFSETQ. The CDR3 runs 17 residues. The CDR3 nucleotides read TGCGCCAGCAGCCGGGGAGGGGATAGCGAGATTTCCTACGAGCAGTACTTC. It is translated as CASSRGGDSEISYEQYF.

The rearrangement uses TRBV2 and TRBJ1-5; TRBD1 aligns across 8 bases. CDR3 length: 15 amino acids. The ends lost 7 bases at V and 7 bases at J; junction bases unmatched: 12. Germline values: CDR1 SNHLY, CDR2 FYNNEI. For the CDR3, the DNA is TGTGCCAGCACCAAGACAGGGGCGAATGGACAGCCCCAGCATTTT. Translation gives CASTKTGANGQPQHF.

This chain joins TRBV28 and TRBJ2-1; possible D gene TRBD2, 6 bases. The V gene's germline CDR1 is MDHEN and CDR2 SYDVKM. The CDR3 runs 16 residues. V was clipped by 5 bases and J by 3 bases, with 17 bases between them. The CDR3 DNA is TGTGCCAGCAGTCGATTCGGGAGTAGGGACTACAATGAGCAGTTCTTC. Translation gives CASSRFGSRDYNEQFF.

J is TRBJ2-2 and V is TRBV5-1; tentative D call: TRBD1 (5 bases). CDR1 is SGHRS and CDR2 is YFSETQ in the germline V gene. Trimming took off 3 bases at V and 6 bases at J, with 12 bases between the two ends. The CDR3 runs 14 residues. The CDR3 sequence: CASSYFQGPGELFF. The DNA for the CDR3 is TGCGCCAGCAGCTACTTCCAGGGTCCCGGGGAGCTGTTTTTT. Full variable domain (missing parts from reference TRBV5-1 and TRBJ2-2): KAGVTQTPRYLIKTRGQQVTLSCSPISGHRSVSWYQQTPGQGLQFLFEYFSETQRNKGNFPGRFSGRQFSNSRSEMNVSTLELGDSALYLCASSYFQGPGELFFGEGSRLTVL.

This clone was counted a few times. The V call is TRBV19, the J call TRBJ1-2, with D uncertain. The CDR3 is 12 residues long. V lost 7 bases and J lost 8, with 14 bases in between. Germline CDR1 is LNHDA and CDR2 is SQIVND (reference sequence). The CDR3 DNA reads as TGTGCCAGTAATGGACTCACGCGAGGCTACACCTTC. It specifies CASNGLTRGYTF.

The genes are TRBV29-1 and TRBJ1-1, with D possibly matching TRBD1 (6 bases). This CDR3 has 12 amino acids. Trimming pared 1 base from V and 10 bases from J, leaving 13 bases between. Per the germline V gene, CDR1 is SQVTM and CDR2 is ANQGSEA. The CDR3 region is CSVEVQGHLAFF. The CDR3 DNA reads as TGCAGCGTTGAAGTGCAGGGGCACTTAGCTTTCTTT.

A few counts support this clone. The chain links TRBV27 to TRBJ2-5, with D perhaps TRBD1 (8 bases). CDR1 and CDR2 from the germline V gene are MNHEY and SMNVEV (reference sequence). This CDR3 comprises 15 residues. V lost 4 bases to trimming and J lost 5 bases, with 17 bases between them. DNA of the CDR3: TGTGCCAGCAGTTCGGGCAGGGGGCGGGGGGAGACCCAGTACTTC. Encoded protein: CASSSGRGRGETQYF.

This clone has just a few counts. This sequence joins TRBV7-2 and TRBJ2-3; 7 positions agree with TRBD2. Unmatched junction bases numbered 6, after V lost 5 bases and J lost 1 base. CDR3 length: 15 amino acids. Per germline, CDR1 SGHTA and CDR2 FQGNSA. The CDR3 region has the DNA TGTGCCAGCAGCCGCGACAGCGGGGGCACAGATACGCAGTATTTT. Residues: CASSRDSGGTDTQYF. The whole variable domain, remainder taken from reference TRBV7-2 and TRBJ2-3, is GAGVSQSPSNKVTEKGKDVELRCDPISGHTALYWYRQSLGQGLEFLIYFQGNSAPDKSGLPSDRFSAERTGGSVSTLTIQRTQQEDSAVYLCASSRDSGGTDTQYFGPGTRLTVL.

The rearrangement uses TRBV15 and TRBJ2-7; a possible D gene is TRBD2 (6 bases). Between the trimmed V and J ends, which lost 5 bases and 2 bases, there was a span of 16 bases. The CDR3 length is 15 residues. Germline V lookup: CDR1 LNHNV, CDR2 YYDKDF (reference sequence). The CDR3 reads CATSVGGVKAYEQYF. The CDR3, as DNA: TGTGCCACCAGCGTGGGGGGTGTTAAGGCCTACGAGCAGTACTTC.

Concerning this clone: A junction boundary mismatches the germline segment, possibly from a read error. This rearrangement joins TRBV4-1 to TRBJ1-1; possible D gene TRBD1, 6 bases. The CDR3 totals 14 residues. The germline gives CDR1 MGHRA, CDR2 YSYEKL. CDR3 residues: CASSQDGGGTEASF. Written as DNA, the CDR3 is TGCGCCAGCAGCCAAGACGGGGGCGGCACTGAAGCTTCCTTT.

The chain has TRBV19 and TRBJ2-3; TRBD1 aligns across 8 bases. Looked up from germline, CDR1 is LNHDA and CDR2 is SQIVND (reference sequence). This CDR3 has 15 amino acids. V was pared by 5 bases and J by 3 bases, with 7 bases of the junction left unmatched. CDR3 bases: TGTGCCAGTAGTCCACGAAGACAGGGGACAGATACGCAGTATTTT. It specifies CASSPRRQGTDTQYF.